The 10 T cell receptor beta chains below come from one sample, sequenced in a study of blood T cell repertoires in COVID-19. The data were produced by immunoSEQ multiplex PCR, yet TCRdb's version contains in-frame clones alone and is incomplete. The sample yields 200,000 to 250,000 clones, around 84% seen once. Sequencing was done on a sample of peripheral blood. These receptors came from a human donor in a cohort sampled during active COVID-19.

The chain employs TRBV5-8 and TRBJ2-1; 11 bases match TRBD2. Germline loops: CDR1 SGHTS, CDR2 YDEGEE. The junction had 13 bases not matched to a gene; V was cut back by 0 bases and J by 8 bases. The CDR3 is made up of 18 amino acids. This CDR3 is CASSLEGRIAGGPYEQFF. CDR3 nucleotide sequence: TGTGCCAGCAGCTTGGAAGGGAGAATAGCGGGAGGGCCGTATGAGCAGTTCTTC.

Of note for this clone: In the same sample, other DNA sequences code for this CDR3. CDR3 loop: CSASRQAYEQYF. In nucleotides, the CDR3 is TGCAGTGCTAGTCGGCAGGCCTACGAGCAGTACTTC. V and J are TRBV20-1 and TRBJ2-7; D uncertain. Germline V gives CDR1 DFQATT, CDR2 SNEGSKA (reference sequence). The CDR3 is 12 residues long. The V and J ends lost 3 bases and 2 bases respectively, with 8 bases between them.

This chain connects TRBV19 to TRBJ2-1; 7 bases are a match to TRBD2. Trimming took 5 bases from V and 6 from J; bases not matched to a gene: 7. CDR1 is LNHDA, CDR2 SQIVND, per germline (reference sequence). CDR3 size: 14 residues. DNA for the CDR3: TGTGCCAGTAGTCGCGGGGGAGGTCCCAATGAGCAGTTCTTC. Its protein is CASSRGGGPNEQFF.

The chain uses TRBV5-5 and TRBJ2-6; no reliable D call. V was clipped by 0 bases and J by 0 bases, with 10 bases between them. In germline, CDR1 is SGHKS, CDR2 YYEKEE (reference sequence). The CDR3 contains 17 residues. Written as DNA, the CDR3 is TGTGCCAGCAGCTTGGCCCTTAGTAACTCTGGGGCCAACGTCCTGACTTTC. This translates into CASSLALSNSGANVLTF. The full variable domain, completed using reference TRBV5-5 and TRBJ2-6, is DAGVTQSPTHLIKTRGQQVTLRCSPISGHKSVSWYQQVLGQGPQFIFQYYEKEERGRGNFPDRFSARQFPNYSSELNVNALLLGDSALYLCASSLALSNSGANVLTFGAGSRLTVL.

This clone turned up a few times. This rearrangement joins TRBV5-1 to TRBJ1-2, with D perhaps matching TRBD1 (5 bases). This CDR3 has 12 residues. Germline V gene sequence: CDR1 SGHRS, CDR2 YFSETQ. Trimming took 4 bases from V and 4 from J, leaving 8 bases between them. The CDR3 sequence is CASSPQGYGYTF. CDR3 DNA sequence: TGCGCCAGCAGCCCTCAGGGCTATGGCTACACCTTC.

The gene calls are TRBV9 and TRBJ2-1, with TRBD2 matching 8 bases. The CDR3 is made up of 15 amino acids. With V trimmed by 4 bases and J by 4 bases, 7 bases remained unmatched. Germline loops: CDR1 SGDLS, CDR2 YYNGEE. CDR3: CASSHERESYNEQFF. CDR3 nucleotide sequence: TGTGCCAGCAGCCACGAGCGGGAGTCATACAATGAGCAGTTCTTC. The whole variable domain, remainder taken from reference TRBV9 and TRBJ2-1, is DSGVTQTPKHLITATGQRVTLRCSPRSGDLSVYWYQQSLDQGLQFLIQYYNGEERAKGNILERFSAQQFPDLHSELNLSSLELGDSALYFCASSHERESYNEQFFGPGTRLTVL.

The chain combines TRBV4-2 with TRBJ2-6; D is undetermined. V was trimmed by 3 bases and J by 0 bases, leaving 12 bases between them. The germline CDR1 and CDR2 sequences are LGHNA and YNFKEQ. This CDR3 is 17 amino acids long. The CDR3 spells CASSHSRVGSGANVLTF. The DNA of the CDR3 is TGTGCCAGCAGCCATTCCCGGGTAGGCTCTGGGGCCAACGTCCTGACTTTC.

This clone has just a few counts. This chain uses TRBV6-5 with TRBJ2-1, with 9 bases that match TRBD1. Germline V gene lookup returns CDR1 MNHEY and CDR2 SVGAGI. CDR3 length: 14 amino acids. With 5 bases clipped from V and 7 bases from J, the junction kept 6 bases outside the gene matches. The CDR3 bases are TGTGCCAGCAGTCACCGGGACAGGGCAAATGAGCAGTTCTTC. Translating gives CASSHRDRANEQFF.

The CDR3 nucleotides are TGTGCCAGCAGTCCTAATAAGCTACTAGCGAACAATGAGCAGTTCTTC. It yields the protein CASSPNKLLANNEQFF. This sequence joins TRBV7-2 and TRBJ2-1; TRBD2 matches 7 bases. Germline CDR1 is SGHTA and CDR2 is FQGNSA. The CDR3 has 16 residues. V gave up 6 bases and J gave up 5 bases; unmatched junction bases: 13.

The V gene is TRBV6-1, the J gene TRBJ2-1, with a possible D match to TRBD1 (6 bases). Germline V gene sequence: CDR1 MNHNS, CDR2 SASEGT. The CDR3 length is 16 residues. V was pared by 3 bases and J by 0 bases, with 12 bases between. The CDR3 spells CASSDLGHRSYNEQFF. The CDR3 nucleotides read TGTGCCAGCAGTGATCTGGGACACCGCTCCTACAATGAGCAGTTCTTC.